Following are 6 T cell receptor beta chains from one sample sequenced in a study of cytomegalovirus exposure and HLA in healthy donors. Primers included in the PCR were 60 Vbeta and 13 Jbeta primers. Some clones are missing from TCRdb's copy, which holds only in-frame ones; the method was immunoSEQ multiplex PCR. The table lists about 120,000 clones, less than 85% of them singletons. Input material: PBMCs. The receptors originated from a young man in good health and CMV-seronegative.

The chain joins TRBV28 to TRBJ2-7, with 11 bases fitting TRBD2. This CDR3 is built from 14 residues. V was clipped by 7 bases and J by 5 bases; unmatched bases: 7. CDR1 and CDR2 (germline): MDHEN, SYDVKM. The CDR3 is CASKPALAGDEQYF. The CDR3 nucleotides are TGTGCCAGCAAGCCGGCACTAGCGGGAGACGAGCAGTACTTC.

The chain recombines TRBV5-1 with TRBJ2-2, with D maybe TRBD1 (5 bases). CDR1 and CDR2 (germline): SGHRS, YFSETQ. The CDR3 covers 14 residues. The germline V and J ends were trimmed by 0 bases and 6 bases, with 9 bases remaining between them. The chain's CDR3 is CASSLEGLPGELFF. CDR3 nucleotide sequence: TGCGCCAGCAGCTTGGAGGGGCTACCCGGGGAGCTGTTTTTT.

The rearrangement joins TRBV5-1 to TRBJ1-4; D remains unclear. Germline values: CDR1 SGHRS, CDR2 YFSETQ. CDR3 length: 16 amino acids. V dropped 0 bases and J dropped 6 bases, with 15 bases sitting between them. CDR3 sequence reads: CASSLGSTESHEKLFF. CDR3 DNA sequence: TGCGCCAGCAGCTTGGGGTCCACTGAATCCCATGAAAAACTGTTTTTT.

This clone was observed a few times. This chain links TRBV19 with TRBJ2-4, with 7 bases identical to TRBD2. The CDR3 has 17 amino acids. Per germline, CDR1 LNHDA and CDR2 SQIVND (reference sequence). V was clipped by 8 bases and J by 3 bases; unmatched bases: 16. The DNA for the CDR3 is TGTGCCAGTGGCGTTCCGGGAGGATGGCGGAGCAAAAACATTCAGTACTTC. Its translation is CASGVPGGWRSKNIQYF.

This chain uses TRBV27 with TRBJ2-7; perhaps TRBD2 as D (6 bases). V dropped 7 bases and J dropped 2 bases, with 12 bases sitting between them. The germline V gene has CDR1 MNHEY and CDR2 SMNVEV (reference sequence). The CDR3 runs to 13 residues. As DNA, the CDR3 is TGTGCCAGCATGATGGCGGGAACCTACGAGCAGTACTTC. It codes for CASMMAGTYEQYF.

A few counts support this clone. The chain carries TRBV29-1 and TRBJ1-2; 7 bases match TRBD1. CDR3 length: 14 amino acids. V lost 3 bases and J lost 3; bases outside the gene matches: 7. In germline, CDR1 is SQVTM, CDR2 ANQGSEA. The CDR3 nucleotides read TGCAGCGTTGATCCTGACAGGGAGGACTATGGCTACACCTTC. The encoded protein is CSVDPDREDYGYTF.